This T cell receptor (beta chain) was captured by sequencing in a study of spatial heterogeneity in lung cancer. Background on the study: Where present, follow-up PBMC were sequenced a median of roughly two years after resection. Overall study findings and caveats: At tumor resection, ubiquitous expanded TCRs were detected in blood more often than later.

On this clonotype: Its target is unknown.

A unique molecular identifier was carried by every single TCR cDNA molecule. One entry per CDR3 protein, called by TCRdb with MiXCR from the 5' RACE reads. Of approximately 100,000 distinct CDR3 sequences in the sample, roughly a fifth were seen once. Time point meaning: blood at routine non-recurrence follow-up after resection. Trimming took 4 bases from V and 6 from J; bases not matched to a gene: 6. Germline V gene lookup returns CDR1 MNHEY and CDR2 SVGEGT. There are 14 residues in the CDR3. The sequence came from a male donor with early-stage non-small cell lung cancer. The chain couples TRBV6-2 or TRBV6-3 to TRBJ1-1; 9 bases are shared with TRBD1. The material sequenced was PBMCs, taken at follow-up. CDR3 coding DNA: TGTGCCAGCAGTTTCACAGGGGGCGCGGCTGAAGCTTTCTTT. It codes for CASSFTGGAAEAFF.